This is a list of T cell receptor beta chains from one sample in a study of blood T cell repertoires in COVID-19. Assay used: immunoSEQ multiplex PCR; TCRdb lists only in-frame clones, some missing. The sample has under 300,000 clones; over 75% are singletons. Sequenced material: peripheral blood. These receptors all come from a human donor in a cohort sampled during active COVID-19. Both conserved end residues are part of each CDR3. A D gene is named only where the DNA matches it firmly. Expanded clones are given a class, and other clones once, few, many or no size at all.

d_call,clone_size,j_call,v_call,cdr3_aa,cdr3_nt
TRBD1,.,TRBJ1-6,TRBV5-4,CASTQGGSQPHSPLHF,TGTGCCAGCACCCAGGGGGGTTCTCAGCCCCATTCACCCCTCCACTTT
.,few,TRBJ1-1,TRBV15,CATSRGHGAFF,TGTGCCACCAGCAGAGGACACGGCGCTTTCTTT
.,.,TRBJ2-2,TRBV11-2,CASSLDQEVFTGELFF,TGTGCCAGCAGCTTAGATCAGGAGGTTTTCACCGGGGAGCTGTTTTTT
.,.,TRBJ1-2,TRBV28,CASSLGLSYGYTF,TGTGCCAGCAGTTTGGGACTTTCCTATGGCTACACCTTC
TRBD2,.,TRBJ2-7,TRBV5-4,CASSHPSGRALF,TGTGCCAGCAGCCACCCCAGCGGGAGGGCCCTCTTC
TRBD1,few,TRBJ1-2,TRBV27,CASSLQGTYGYTF,TGTGCCAGCAGCTTACAGGGGACCTATGGCTACACCTTC
TRBD1,.,TRBJ2-7,TRBV25-1,CASRRQGGEQYF,TGTGCCAGCAGGAGACAGGGGGGCGAGCAGTACTTC
.,.,TRBJ2-7,TRBV11-3,CASSSPYEQYF,TGTGCCAGCAGCTCCCCTTACGAGCAGTACTTC
TRBD2,.,TRBJ2-1,TRBV25-1,CASSEWGTTNNEQFF,TGTGCCAGCAGTGAATGGGGGACTACGAACAATGAGCAGTTCTTC
.,.,TRBJ2-2,TRBV28,CASSDYLTGELFF,TGTGCCAGCAGCGACTACCTCACCGGGGAGCTGTTTTTT
.,.,TRBJ1-4,TRBV28,CASSTRTSRSEKLFF,TGTGCCAGCAGCACTAGGACCTCTCGGTCCGAAAAACTGTTTTTT
TRBD1,.,TRBJ1-6,TRBV5-1,CASSLEGRQGNSPLHF,TGCGCCAGCAGCTTGGAAGGTCGACAGGGGAATTCACCCCTCCACTTT
.,.,TRBJ1-5,TRBV4-1,CASSQGANSNQPQHF,TGCGCCAGCAGCCAAGGGGCTAACAGCAATCAGCCCCAGCATTTT
.,.,TRBJ2-1,TRBV5-1,CASSSVASSYNEQFF,TGCGCCAGCAGCTCCGTCGCGAGCTCCTACAATGAGCAGTTCTTC
.,.,TRBJ1-4,TRBV9,CASSEGSRYNEKLFF,TGTGCCAGCAGCGAAGGGAGCAGATATAATGAAAAACTGTTTTTT
.,.,TRBJ2-5,TRBV3-1/TRBV3-2,CASRGVGNEYGLLGTQYF,TGTGCCAGCCGCGGGGTGGGCAACGAATACGGTCTTTTGGGGACCCAGTACTTC
TRBD2,.,TRBJ2-7,TRBV5-4,CASSLAWGGDSEQYF,TGTGCCAGCAGCTTGGCATGGGGAGGGGACTCCGAGCAGTACTTC
TRBD1,once,TRBJ1-2,TRBV15,CATSSPQGARTQWDYGYTF,TGTGCCACCAGCAGTCCACAGGGGGCGCGGACCCAGTGGGACTATGGCTACACCTTC
TRBD1,once,TRBJ2-5,TRBV6-2/TRBV6-3,CASSRDSLQETQYF,TGTGCCAGCAGTAGGGACAGCTTACAAGAGACCCAGTACTTC
TRBD1,.,TRBJ1-1,TRBV12-3/TRBV12-4,CASSLGQGGTTFF,TGTGCCAGCAGCCTAGGACAGGGCGGTACGACTTTCTTT
.,.,TRBJ1-6,TRBV3-1/TRBV3-2,CASSHSTTQVASPLHF,TGTGCCAGCAGCCATTCGACAACCCAAGTGGCTTCACCCCTCCACTTT
TRBD1,.,TRBJ2-7,TRBV28,CASSRPDRGVYEQYF,TGTGCCAGCAGTCGTCCGGACAGGGGAGTCTACGAGCAGTACTTC
TRBD1,.,TRBJ1-4,TRBV18,CASSPGDSRPEKLFF,TGTGCCAGCTCACCAGGGGACAGCCGGCCTGAAAAACTGTTTTTT
.,.,TRBJ2-6,TRBV5-1,CASSLDSSGANVLTF,TGCGCCAGCAGCCTTGACAGCTCTGGGGCCAACGTCCTGACTTTC
.,.,TRBJ2-5,TRBV5-1,CASSLAVSDQETQYF,TGCGCCAGCAGCTTAGCGGTTAGCGACCAAGAGACCCAGTACTTC
TRBD1,few,TRBJ1-4,TRBV2,CASSESGTGVGKLFF,TGTGCCAGCAGTGAATCCGGGACAGGGGTTGGAAAACTGTTTTTT
TRBD2,.,TRBJ2-1,TRBV5-1,CASSLGASGREEQFF,TGCGCCAGCAGCTTGGGGGCTAGCGGGCGTGAGGAGCAGTTCTTC
.,.,TRBJ1-4,TRBV7-2,CASSLRSRAANEKLFF,TGTGCCAGCAGCTTAAGGTCGAGGGCGGCTAATGAAAAACTGTTTTTT